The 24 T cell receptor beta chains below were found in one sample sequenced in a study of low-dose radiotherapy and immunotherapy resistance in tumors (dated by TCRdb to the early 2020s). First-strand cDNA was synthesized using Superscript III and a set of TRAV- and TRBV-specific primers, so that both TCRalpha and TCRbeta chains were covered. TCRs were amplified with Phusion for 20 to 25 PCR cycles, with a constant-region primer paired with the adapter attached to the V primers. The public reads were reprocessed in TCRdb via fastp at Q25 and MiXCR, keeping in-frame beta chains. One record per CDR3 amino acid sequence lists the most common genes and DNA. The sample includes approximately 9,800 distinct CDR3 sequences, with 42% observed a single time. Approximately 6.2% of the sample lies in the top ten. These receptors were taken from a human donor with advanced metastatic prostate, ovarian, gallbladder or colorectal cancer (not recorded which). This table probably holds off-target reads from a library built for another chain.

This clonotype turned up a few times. DNA of the CDR3: TGTGCCAGCAGCCTCGCGTTGGGGAACACTGAAGCTTTCTTT. This translates into CASSLALGNTEAFF. The chain links TRBV7-6 to TRBJ1-1; D gene unclear. The CDR3 length is 14 residues. V gave up 5 bases and J gave up 1 base, with 11 bases separating them. Germline V gene lookup returns CDR1 SGHVS and CDR2 FNYEAQ.

CDR3 DNA sequence: TGTGCCAGCAGTTACTCAAGTACAGGGGGCGGGCAGCCCCAGCATTTT. Amino acid sequence: CASSYSSTGGGQPQHF. The chain is built from TRBV12-3 or TRBV12-4 and TRBJ1-5; 9 bases agree with TRBD1. V shed 4 bases, J shed 7 bases, and the junction held 11 bases outside the gene matches. This CDR3 spans 16 amino acids.

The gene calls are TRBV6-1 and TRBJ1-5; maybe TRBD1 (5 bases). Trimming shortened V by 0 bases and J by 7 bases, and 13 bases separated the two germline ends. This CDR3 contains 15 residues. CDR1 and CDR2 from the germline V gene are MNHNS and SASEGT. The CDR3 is CASSEALQGSQPQHF. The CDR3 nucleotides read TGTGCCAGCAGTGAAGCGCTCCAGGGTTCGCAGCCCCAGCATTTT.

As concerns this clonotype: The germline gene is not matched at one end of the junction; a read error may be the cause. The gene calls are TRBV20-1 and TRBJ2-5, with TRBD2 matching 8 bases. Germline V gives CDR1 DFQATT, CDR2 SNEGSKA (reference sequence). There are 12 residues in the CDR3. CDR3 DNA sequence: TGCAGCGCCAGAGATGGCGGGGGGCTCCAGAACTTC. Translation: CSARDGGGLQNF.

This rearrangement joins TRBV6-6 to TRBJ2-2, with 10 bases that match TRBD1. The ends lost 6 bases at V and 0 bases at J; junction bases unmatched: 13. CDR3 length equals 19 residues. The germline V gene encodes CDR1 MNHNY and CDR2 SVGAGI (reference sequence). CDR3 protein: CASRAPGQGYLANTGELFF. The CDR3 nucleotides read TGTGCCAGCAGGGCACCGGGACAGGGGTATCTCGCGAACACCGGGGAGCTGTTTTTT.

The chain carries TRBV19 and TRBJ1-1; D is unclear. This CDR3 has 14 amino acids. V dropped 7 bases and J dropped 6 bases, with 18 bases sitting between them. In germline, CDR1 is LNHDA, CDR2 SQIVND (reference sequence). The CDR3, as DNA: TGTGCCAGTACCCCGACCGCCGATTCGCCTGAAGCTTTCTTT. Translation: CASTPTADSPEAFF.

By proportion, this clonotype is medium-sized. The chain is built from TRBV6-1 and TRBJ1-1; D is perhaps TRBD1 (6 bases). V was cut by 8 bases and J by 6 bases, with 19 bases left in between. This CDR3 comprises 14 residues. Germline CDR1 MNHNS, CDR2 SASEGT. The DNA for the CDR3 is TGTGCCAGCCATCCTTCGGGGGCGCGGTCTGAAGCTTTCTTT. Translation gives CASHPSGARSEAFF.

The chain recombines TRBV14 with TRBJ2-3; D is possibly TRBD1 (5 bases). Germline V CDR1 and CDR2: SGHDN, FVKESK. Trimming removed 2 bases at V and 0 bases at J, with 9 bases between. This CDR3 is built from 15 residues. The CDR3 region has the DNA TGTGCCAGCAGCCAAATGGGGCACAGCACAGATACGCAGTATTTT. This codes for CASSQMGHSTDTQYF.

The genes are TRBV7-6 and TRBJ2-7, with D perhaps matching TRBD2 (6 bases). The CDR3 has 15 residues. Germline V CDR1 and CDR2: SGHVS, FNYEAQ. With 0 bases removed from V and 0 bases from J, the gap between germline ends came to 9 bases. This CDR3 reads CASSLAAGSSYEQYF. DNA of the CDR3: TGTGCCAGCAGCTTAGCCGCGGGGAGCTCCTACGAGCAGTACTTC.

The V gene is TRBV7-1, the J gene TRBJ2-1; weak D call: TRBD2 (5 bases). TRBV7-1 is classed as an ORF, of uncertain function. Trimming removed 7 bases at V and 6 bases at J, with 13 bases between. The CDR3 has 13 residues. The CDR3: CASTLSGVNEQFF. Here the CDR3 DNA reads TGTGCCAGCACTCTAAGCGGAGTCAATGAGCAGTTCTTC.

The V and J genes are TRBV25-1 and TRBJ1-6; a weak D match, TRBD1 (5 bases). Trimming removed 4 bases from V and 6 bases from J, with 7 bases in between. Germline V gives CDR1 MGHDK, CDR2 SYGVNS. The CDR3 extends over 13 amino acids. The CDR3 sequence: CASSGQINSPLHF. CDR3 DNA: TGTGCCAGCAGTGGACAGATTAATTCACCCCTCCACTTT.

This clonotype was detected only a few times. CDR3 bases: TGTGCCTGGCGGACAGCCGGGAATTCACCCCTCCACTTT. Translation: CAWRTAGNSPLHF. The chain is built from TRBV30 and TRBJ1-6, with a possible D match to TRBD1 (6 bases). The V gene lost 5 bases and the J gene lost 7 bases, with 12 bases spanning the gap. The CDR3 consists of 13 residues. The germline V gene has CDR1 GTSNPN and CDR2 SVGIG (reference sequence).

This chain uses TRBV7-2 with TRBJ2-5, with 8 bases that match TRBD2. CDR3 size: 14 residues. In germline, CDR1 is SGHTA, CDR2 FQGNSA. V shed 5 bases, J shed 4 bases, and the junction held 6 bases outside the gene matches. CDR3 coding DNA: TGTGCCAGCAGCGTACTAGCGGTAGGAGAGACCCAGTACTTC. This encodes CASSVLAVGETQYF.

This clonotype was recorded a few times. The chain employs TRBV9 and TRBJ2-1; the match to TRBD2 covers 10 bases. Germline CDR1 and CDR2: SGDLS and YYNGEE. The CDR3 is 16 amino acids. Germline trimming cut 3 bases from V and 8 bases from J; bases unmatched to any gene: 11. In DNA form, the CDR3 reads TGTGCCAGCAGCGGATCGGGACTAGCGAGGGGCGATGAGCAGTTCTTC. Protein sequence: CASSGSGLARGDEQFF.

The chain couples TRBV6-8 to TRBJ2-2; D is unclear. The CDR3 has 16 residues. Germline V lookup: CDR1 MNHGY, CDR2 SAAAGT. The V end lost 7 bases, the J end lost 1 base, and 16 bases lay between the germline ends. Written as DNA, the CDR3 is TGTGCCAGCAAACTAACCAACTCCGAGAACACCGGGGAGCTGTTTTTT. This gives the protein CASKLTNSENTGELFF.

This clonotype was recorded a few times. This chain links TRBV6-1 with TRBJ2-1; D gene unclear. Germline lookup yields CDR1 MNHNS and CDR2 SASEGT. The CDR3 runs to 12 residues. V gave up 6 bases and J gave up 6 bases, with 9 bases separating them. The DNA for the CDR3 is TGTGCCAGCAGAAGTCGGGCCAATGAGCAGTTCTTC. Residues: CASRSRANEQFF.

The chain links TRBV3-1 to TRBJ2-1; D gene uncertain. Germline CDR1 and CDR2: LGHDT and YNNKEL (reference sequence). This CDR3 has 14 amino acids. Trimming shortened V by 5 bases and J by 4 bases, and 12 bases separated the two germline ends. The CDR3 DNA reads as TGTGCCAGCAGCTGGGGATCTGGGTACAATGAGCAGTTCTTC. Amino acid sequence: CASSWGSGYNEQFF.

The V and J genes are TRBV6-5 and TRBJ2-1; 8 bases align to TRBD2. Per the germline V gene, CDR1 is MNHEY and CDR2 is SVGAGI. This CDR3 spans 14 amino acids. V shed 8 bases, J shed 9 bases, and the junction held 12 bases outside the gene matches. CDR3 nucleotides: TGTGCCAGCGGGGAGGTAGCGGGGTTTGTTGAGCAGTTCTTC. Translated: CASGEVAGFVEQFF.

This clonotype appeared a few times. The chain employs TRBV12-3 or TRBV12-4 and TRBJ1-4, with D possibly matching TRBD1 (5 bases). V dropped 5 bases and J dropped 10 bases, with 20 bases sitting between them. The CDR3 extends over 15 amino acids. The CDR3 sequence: CASSPQGTLIGKLFF. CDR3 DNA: TGTGCCAGCAGTCCCCAGGGTACACTGATCGGAAAACTGTTTTTT.

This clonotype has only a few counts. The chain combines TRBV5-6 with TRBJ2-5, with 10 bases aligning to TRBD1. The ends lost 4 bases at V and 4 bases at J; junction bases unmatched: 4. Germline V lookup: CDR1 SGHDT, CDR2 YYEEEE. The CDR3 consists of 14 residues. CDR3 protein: CASSTDRGAETQYF. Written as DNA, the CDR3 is TGTGCCAGCAGCACGGACAGGGGGGCAGAGACCCAGTACTTC.

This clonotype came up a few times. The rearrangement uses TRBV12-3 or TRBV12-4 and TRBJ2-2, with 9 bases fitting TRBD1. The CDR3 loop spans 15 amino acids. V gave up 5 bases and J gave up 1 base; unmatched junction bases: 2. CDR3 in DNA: TGTGCCAGCAGTCCGGGACAGGGGAACACCGGGGAGCTGTTTTTT. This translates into CASSPGQGNTGELFF.

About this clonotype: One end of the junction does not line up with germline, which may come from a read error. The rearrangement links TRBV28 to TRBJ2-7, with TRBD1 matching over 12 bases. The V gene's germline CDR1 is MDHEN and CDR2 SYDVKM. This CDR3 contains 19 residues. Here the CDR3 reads CSSSPYPGQGAFRTLEQYF. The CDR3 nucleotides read TGTTCCAGCAGCCCCTATCCGGGACAGGGGGCTTTCCGTACCCTCGAGCAGTACTTC.

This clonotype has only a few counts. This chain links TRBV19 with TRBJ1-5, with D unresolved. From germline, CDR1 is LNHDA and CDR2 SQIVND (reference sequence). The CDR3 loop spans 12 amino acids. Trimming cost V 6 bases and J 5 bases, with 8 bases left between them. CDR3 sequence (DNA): TGTGCCAGTAGCTTTGGCGATCAGCCCCAGCATTTT. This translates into CASSFGDQPQHF.

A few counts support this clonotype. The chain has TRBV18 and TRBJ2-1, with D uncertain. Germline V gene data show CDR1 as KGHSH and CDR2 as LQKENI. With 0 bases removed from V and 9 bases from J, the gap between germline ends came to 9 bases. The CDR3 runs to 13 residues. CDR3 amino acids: CASSPPTPTEQFF. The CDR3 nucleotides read TGTGCCAGCTCACCACCCACTCCGACTGAGCAGTTCTTC. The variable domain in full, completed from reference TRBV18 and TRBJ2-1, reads NAGVMQNPRHLVRRRGQEARLRCSPMKGHSHVYWYRQLPEEGLKFMVYLQKENIIDESGMPKERFSAEFPKEGPSILRIQQVVRGDSAAYFCASSPPTPTEQFFGPGTRLTVL.